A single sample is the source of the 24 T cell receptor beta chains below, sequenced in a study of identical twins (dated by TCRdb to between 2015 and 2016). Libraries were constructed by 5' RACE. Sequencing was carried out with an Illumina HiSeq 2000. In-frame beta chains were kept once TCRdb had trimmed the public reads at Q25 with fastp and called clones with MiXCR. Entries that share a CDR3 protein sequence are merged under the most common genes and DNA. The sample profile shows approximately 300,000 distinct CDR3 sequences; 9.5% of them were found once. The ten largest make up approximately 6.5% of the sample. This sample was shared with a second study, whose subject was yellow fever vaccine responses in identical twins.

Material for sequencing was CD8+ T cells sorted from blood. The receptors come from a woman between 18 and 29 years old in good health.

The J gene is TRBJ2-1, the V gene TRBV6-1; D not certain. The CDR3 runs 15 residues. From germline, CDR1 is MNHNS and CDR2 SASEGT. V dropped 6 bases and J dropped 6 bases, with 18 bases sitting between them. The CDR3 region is CASRQQIERINEQFF. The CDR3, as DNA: TGTGCCAGCAGACAACAAATCGAGAGGATCAATGAGCAGTTCTTC.

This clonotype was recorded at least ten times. CDR3 region: CSVFSGDQETQYF. The CDR3, as DNA: TGCAGCGTTTTTAGCGGGGATCAAGAGACCCAGTACTTC. This sequence joins TRBV29-1 and TRBJ2-5, with 8 bases matching TRBD2. This CDR3 contains 13 residues. V was clipped by 5 bases and J by 2 bases; unmatched bases: 4. Germline loops: CDR1 SQVTM, CDR2 ANQGSEA. The whole variable domain, remainder taken from reference TRBV29-1 and TRBJ2-5, is SAVISQKPSRDICQRGTSLTIQCQVDSQVTMMFWYRQQPGQSLTLIATANQGSEATYESGFVIDKFPISRPNLTFSTLTVSNMSPEDSSIYLCSVFSGDQETQYFGPGTRLLVL.

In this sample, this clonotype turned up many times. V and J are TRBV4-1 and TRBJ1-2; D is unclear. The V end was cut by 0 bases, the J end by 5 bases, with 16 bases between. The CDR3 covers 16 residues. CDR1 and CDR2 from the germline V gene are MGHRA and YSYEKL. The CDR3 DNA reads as TGCGCCAGCAGCCAAGAAGTCCAGGCGATTGGTTATGGCTACACCTTC. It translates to CASSQEVQAIGYGYTF.

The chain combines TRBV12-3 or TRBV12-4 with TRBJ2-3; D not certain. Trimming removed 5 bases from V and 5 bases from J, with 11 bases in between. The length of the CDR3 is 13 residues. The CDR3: CASSIWGRDTQYF. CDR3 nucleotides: TGTGCCAGCAGTATCTGGGGTAGAGATACGCAGTATTTT.

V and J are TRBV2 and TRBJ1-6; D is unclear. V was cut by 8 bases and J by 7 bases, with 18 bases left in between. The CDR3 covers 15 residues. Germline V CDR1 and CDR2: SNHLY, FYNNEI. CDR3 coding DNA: TGTGCCAGCGTCCAGTCCGTCGAAGTGAATTCACCCCTCCACTTT. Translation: CASVQSVEVNSPLHF.

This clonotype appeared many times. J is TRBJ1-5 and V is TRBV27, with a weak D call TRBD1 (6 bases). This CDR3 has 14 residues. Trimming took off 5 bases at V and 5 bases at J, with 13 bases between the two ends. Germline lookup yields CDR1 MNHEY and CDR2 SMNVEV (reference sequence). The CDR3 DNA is TGTGCCAGCAGTCCGACAGGCTTTGATCAGCCCCAGCATTTT. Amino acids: CASSPTGFDQPQHF.

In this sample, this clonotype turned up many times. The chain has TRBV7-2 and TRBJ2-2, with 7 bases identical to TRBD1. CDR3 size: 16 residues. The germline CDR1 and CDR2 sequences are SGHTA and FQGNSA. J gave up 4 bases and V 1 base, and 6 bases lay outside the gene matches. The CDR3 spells CASSLEGAGGTGELFF. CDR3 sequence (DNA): TGTGCCAGCAGCTTAGAGGGGGCAGGGGGCACCGGGGAGCTGTTTTTT.

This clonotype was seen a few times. The CDR3 loop reads CASSPTSGVTDTQYF. The CDR3 DNA sequence: TGTGCCAGCAGCCCGACTAGCGGGGTCACAGATACGCAGTATTTT. The rearrangement links TRBV7-2 to TRBJ2-3, with TRBD2 identical over 11 bases. CDR1 is SGHTA and CDR2 is FQGNSA in the germline V gene. The CDR3 sequence is 15 residues long. The V and J ends lost 5 bases and 2 bases, in that order; junction bases with no gene match: 3.

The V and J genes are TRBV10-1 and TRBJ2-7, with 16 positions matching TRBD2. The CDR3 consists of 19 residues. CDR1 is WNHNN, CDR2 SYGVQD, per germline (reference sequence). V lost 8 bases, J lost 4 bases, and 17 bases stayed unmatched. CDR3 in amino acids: CASPTPGLAGGPQEYEQYF. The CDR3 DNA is TGCGCCAGCCCGACTCCGGGACTAGCGGGAGGGCCCCAAGAATACGAGCAGTACTTC.

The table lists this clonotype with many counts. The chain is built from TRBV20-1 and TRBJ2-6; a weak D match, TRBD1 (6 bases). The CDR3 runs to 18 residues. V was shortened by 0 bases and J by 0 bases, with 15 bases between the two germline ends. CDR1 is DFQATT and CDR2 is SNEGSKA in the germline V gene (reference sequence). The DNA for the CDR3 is TGCAGTGCTAGAGAGCCCCAGGGGCTAGCCTCTGGGGCCAACGTCCTGACTTTC. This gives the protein CSAREPQGLASGANVLTF.

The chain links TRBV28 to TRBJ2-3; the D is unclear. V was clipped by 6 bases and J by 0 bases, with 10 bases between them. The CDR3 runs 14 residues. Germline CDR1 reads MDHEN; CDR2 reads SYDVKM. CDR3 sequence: CASRLETSTDTQYF. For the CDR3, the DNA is TGTGCCAGCAGATTGGAAACTAGCACAGATACGCAGTATTTT. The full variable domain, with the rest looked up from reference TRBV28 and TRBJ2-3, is DVKVTQSSRYLVKRTGEKVFLECVQDMDHENMFWYRQDPGLGLRLIYFSYDVKMKEKGDIPEGYSVSREKKERFSLILESASTNQTSMYLCASRLETSTDTQYFGPGTRLTVL.

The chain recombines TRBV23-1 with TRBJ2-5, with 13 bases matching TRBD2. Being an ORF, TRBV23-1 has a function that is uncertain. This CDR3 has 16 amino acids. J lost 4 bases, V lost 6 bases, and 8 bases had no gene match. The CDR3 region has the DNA TGCGCCAGCAGCCCCCTGGGACTAGCGGGAATAGAGACCCAGTACTTC. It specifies CASSPLGLAGIETQYF.

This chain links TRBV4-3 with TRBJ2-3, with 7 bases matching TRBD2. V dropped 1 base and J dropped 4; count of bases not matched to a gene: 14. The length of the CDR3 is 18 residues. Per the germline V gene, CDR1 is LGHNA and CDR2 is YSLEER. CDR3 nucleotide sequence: TGCGCCAGCAGCCAAGGATTAAGTCGGATCGCGGGGGCAGATACGCAGTATTTT. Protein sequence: CASSQGLSRIAGADTQYF.

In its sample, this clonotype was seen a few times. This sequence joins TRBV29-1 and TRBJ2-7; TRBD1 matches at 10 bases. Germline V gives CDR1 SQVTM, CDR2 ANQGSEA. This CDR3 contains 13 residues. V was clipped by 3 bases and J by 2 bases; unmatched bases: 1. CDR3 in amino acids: CSVDGQGAYEQYF. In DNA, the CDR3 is TGCAGCGTTGACGGACAGGGGGCCTACGAGCAGTACTTC.

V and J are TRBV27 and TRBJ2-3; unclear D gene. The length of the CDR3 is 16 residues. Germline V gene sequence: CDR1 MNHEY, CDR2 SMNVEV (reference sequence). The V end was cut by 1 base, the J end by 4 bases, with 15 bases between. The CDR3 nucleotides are TGTGCCAGCAGTTTATTTGGAGCCTACGAGGCAGATACGCAGTATTTT. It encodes CASSLFGAYEADTQYF.

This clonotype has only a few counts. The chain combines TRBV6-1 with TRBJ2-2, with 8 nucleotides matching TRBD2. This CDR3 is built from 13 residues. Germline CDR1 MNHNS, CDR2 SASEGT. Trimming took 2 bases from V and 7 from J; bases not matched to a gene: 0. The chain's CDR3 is CASSETSGGELFF. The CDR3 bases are TGTGCCAGCAGTGAAACTAGCGGCGGGGAGCTGTTTTTT.

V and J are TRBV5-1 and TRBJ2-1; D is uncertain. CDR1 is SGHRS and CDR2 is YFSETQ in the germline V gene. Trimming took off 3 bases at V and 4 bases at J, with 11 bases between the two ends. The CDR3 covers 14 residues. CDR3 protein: CASSSPGLYNEQFF. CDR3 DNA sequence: TGCGCCAGCAGCTCACCCGGTTTATACAATGAGCAGTTCTTC.

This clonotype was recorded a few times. The CDR3 nucleotides read TGCAGTGCTAGAGCCCTTCTGAAGCCCCAGGGCCCTGAAGCTTTCTTT. The encoded protein is CSARALLKPQGPEAFF. The chain joins TRBV20-1 to TRBJ1-1; D is perhaps TRBD1 (5 bases). Germline V gene lookup returns CDR1 DFQATT and CDR2 SNEGSKA (reference sequence). The CDR3 sequence is 16 residues long. Trimming cost V 1 base and J 6 bases, with 21 bases left between them.

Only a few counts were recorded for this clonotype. CDR3 sequence: CASRPGQGTYEQYF. CDR3 in DNA: TGTGCCAGCAGACCGGGACAGGGCACCTACGAGCAGTACTTC. The chain combines TRBV2 with TRBJ2-7; 9 nucleotides match TRBD1. There are 14 residues in the CDR3. Germline CDR1 and CDR2: SNHLY and FYNNEI. V was clipped by 6 bases and J by 2 bases; unmatched bases: 5.

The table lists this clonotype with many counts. The DNA for the CDR3 is TGTGCCAGCAATCCGTTTGGGGCCCAAGAGACCCAGTACTTC. Encoded protein: CASNPFGAQETQYF. V is TRBV12-3 or TRBV12-4 and J is TRBJ2-5; TRBD1 is a possible D gene (5 bases). Trimming removed 7 bases from V and 1 base from J, with 13 bases in between. The CDR3 loop spans 14 amino acids.

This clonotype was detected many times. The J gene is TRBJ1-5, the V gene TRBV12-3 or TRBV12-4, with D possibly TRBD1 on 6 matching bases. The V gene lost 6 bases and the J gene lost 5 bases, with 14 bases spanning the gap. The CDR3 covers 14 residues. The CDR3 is CASRPTGADQPQHF. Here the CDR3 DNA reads TGTGCCAGCAGACCGACAGGCGCGGATCAGCCCCAGCATTTT.

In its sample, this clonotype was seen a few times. CDR3 amino acids: CSVEGSSSGTRNTEAFF. The CDR3 nucleotides read TGCAGCGTTGAAGGTTCGAGCTCAGGGACCAGAAACACTGAAGCTTTCTTT. The genes are TRBV29-1 and TRBJ1-1, with D maybe TRBD1 (5 bases). Germline V gene data show CDR1 as SQVTM and CDR2 as ANQGSEA. Trimming removed 1 base from V and 2 bases from J, with 20 bases in between. CDR3 size: 17 residues.

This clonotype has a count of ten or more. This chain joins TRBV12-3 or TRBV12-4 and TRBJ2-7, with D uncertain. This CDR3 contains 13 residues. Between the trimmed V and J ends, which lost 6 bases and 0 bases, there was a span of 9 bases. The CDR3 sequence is CASRSDHSYEQYF. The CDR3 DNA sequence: TGTGCCAGCAGGTCAGACCACTCCTACGAGCAGTACTTC.

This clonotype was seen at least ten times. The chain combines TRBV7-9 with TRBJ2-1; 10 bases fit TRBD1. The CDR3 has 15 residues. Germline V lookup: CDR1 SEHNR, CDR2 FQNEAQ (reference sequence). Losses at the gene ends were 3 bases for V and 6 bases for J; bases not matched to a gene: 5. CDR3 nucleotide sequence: TGTGCCAGCAGCTTGGGACAGGGGTTGCTCAATGAGCAGTTCTTC. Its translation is CASSLGQGLLNEQFF.